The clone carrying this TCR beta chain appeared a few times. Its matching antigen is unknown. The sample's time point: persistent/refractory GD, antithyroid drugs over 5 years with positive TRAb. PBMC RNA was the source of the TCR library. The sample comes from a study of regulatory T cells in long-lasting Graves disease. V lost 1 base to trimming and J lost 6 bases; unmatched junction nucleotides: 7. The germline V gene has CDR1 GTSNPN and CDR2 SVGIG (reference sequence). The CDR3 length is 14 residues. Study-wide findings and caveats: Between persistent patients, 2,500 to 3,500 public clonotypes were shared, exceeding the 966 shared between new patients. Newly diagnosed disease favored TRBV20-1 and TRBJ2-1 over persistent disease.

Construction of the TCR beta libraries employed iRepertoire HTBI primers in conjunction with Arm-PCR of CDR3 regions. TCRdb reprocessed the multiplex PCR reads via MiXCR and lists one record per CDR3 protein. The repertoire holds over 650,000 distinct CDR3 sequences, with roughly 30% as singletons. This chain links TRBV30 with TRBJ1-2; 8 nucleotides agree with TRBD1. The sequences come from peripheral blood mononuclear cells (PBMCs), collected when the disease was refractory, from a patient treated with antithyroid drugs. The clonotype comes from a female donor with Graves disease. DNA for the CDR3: TGTGCCTGGAGTGCAATTGGACAGGGCCATGGCTACACCTTC. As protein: CAWSAIGQGHGYTF.